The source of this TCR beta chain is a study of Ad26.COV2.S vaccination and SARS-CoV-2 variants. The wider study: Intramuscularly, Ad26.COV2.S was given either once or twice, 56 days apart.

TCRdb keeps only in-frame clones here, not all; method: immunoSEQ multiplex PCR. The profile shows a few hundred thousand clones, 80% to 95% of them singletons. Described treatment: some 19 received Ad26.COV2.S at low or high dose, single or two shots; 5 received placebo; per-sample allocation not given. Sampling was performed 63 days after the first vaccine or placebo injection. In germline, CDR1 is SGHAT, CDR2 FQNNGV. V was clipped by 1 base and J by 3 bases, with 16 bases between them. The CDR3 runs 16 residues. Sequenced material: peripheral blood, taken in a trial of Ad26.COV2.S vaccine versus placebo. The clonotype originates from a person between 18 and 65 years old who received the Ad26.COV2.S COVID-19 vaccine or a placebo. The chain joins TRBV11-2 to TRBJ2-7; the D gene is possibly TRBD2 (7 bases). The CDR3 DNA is TGTGCCAGCAGCTTAGGGGGGCGGGAGCCCCTCTACGAGCAGTACTTC. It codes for CASSLGGREPLYEQYF.